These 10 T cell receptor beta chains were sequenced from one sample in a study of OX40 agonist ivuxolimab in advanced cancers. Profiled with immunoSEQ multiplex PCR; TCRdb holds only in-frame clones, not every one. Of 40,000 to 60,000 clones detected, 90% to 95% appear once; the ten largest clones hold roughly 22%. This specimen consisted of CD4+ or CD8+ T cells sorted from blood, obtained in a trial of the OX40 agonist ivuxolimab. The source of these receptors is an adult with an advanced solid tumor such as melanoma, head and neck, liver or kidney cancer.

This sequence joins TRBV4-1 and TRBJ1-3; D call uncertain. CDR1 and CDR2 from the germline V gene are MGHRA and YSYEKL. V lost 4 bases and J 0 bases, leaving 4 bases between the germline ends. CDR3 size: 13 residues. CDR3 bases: TGCGCCAGCAGCCGGGGCTCTGGAAACACCATATATTTT. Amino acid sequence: CASSRGSGNTIYF.

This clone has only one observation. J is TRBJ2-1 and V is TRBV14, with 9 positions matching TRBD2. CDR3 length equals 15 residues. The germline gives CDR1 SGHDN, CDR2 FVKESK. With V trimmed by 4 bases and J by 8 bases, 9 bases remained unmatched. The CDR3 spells CASSLVGGRVDEQFF. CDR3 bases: TGTGCCAGCAGCCTCGTGGGCGGGAGGGTGGATGAGCAGTTCTTC.

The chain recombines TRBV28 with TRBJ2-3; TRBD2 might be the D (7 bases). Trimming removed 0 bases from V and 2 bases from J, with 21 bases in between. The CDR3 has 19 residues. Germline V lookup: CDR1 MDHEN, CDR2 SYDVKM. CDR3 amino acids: CASSLWLTDGGGYTDTQYF. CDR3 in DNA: TGTGCCAGCAGTTTATGGTTGACTGATGGGGGGGGCTACACAGATACGCAGTATTTT.

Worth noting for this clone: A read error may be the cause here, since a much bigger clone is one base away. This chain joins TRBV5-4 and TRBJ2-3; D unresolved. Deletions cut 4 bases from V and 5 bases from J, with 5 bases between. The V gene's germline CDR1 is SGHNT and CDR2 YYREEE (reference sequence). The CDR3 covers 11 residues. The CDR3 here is CASSTGDTQYF. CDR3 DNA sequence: TGTGCCAGCAGCACCGGAGATACGCAGTATTTT.

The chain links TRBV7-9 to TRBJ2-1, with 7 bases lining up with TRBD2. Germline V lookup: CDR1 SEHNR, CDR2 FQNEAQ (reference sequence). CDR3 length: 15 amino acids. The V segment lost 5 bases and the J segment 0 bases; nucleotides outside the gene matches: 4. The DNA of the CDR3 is TGTGCCAGCAGCCCCACTAGCGCCTCCTACAATGAGCAGTTCTTC. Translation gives CASSPTSASYNEQFF.

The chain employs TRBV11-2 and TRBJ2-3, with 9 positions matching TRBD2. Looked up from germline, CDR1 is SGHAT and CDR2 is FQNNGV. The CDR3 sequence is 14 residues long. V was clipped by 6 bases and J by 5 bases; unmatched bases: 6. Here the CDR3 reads CASSSGRGVDTQYF. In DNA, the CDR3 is TGTGCCAGCAGTAGCGGGAGAGGCGTAGATACGCAGTATTTT.

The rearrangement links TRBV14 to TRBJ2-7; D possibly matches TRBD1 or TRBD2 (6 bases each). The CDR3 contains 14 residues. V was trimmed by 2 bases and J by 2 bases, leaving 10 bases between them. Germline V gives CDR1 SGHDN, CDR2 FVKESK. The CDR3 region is CASSQRGPTYEQYF. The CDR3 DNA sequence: TGTGCCAGCAGCCAACGGGGGCCCACCTACGAGCAGTACTTC.

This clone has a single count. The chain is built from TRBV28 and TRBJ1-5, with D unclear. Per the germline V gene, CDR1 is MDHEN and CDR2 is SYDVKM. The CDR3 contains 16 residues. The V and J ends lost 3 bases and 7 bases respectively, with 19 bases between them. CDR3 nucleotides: TGTGCCAGCAGTTTCGGTCCGGGAGGTGAAGGACAGCCCCAGCATTTT. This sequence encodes CASSFGPGGEGQPQHF.

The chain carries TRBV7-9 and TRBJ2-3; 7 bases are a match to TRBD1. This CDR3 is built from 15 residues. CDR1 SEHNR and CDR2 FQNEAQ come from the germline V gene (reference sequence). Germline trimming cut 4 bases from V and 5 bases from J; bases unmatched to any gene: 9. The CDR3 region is CASSSVQGDIDTQYF. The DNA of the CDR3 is TGTGCCAGCAGCTCAGTGCAGGGGGATATAGATACGCAGTATTTT.

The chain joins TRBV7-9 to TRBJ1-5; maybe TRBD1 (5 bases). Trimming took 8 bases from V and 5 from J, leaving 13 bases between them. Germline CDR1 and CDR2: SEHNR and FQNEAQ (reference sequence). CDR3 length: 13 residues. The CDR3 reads CASAFGDYQPQHF. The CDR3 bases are TGTGCCAGCGCCTTTGGGGACTATCAGCCCCAGCATTTT.